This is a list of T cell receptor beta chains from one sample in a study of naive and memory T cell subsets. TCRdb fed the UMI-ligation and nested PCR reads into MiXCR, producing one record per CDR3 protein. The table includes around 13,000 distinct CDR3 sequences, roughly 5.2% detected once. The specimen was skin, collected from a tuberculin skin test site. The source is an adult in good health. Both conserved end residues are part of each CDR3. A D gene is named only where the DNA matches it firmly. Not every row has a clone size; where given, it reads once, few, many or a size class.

CSARTPGQGAREQYF | TGCAGTGCTAGAACTCCGGGACAGGGGGCGCGGGAGCAGTACTTC | TRBD1 | TRBJ2-7 | many | TRBV20-1
CSVAPVLGSGELFF | TGCAGCGTTGCCCCCGTCCTCGGCTCCGGGGAGCTGTTTTTT | NA | TRBJ2-2 | medium-sized | TRBV29-1
CASSWGTGGPWNEQFF | TGTGCCAGCAGCTGGGGTACGGGGGGGCCTTGGAATGAGCAGTTCTTC | TRBD2 | TRBJ2-1 | NA | TRBV11-2
CASRADGLYQPQHF | TGTGCCAGCAGAGCCGACGGGTTATATCAGCCCCAGCATTTT | NA | TRBJ1-5 | many | TRBV7-2
CASRQQGTTEAFF | TGTGCCAGCAGACAACAGGGGACCACTGAAGCTTTCTTT | TRBD1 | TRBJ1-1 | NA | TRBV11-1
CASSQAAYEQYF | TGCGCCAGCAGCCAGGCTGCCTACGAGCAGTACTTC | NA | TRBJ2-7 | medium-sized | TRBV4-1
CSAIPQAPQPQHF | TGCAGTGCTATACCCCAGGCCCCTCAGCCCCAGCATTTT | NA | TRBJ1-5 | NA | TRBV20-1
CASSSRTGSAEAFF | TGTGCCAGTAGTTCGCGGACAGGGAGCGCTGAAGCTTTCTTT | TRBD1 | TRBJ1-1 | NA | TRBV19
CASSLVQRGGLGADTQYF | TGTGCCAGCAGCTTAGTCCAGCGGGGGGGCCTGGGGGCAGATACGCAGTATTTT | TRBD2 | TRBJ2-3 | NA | TRBV7-3
CASSYVTARGKNIQYF | TGTGCCAGCAGTTACGTGACGGCCCGAGGCAAAAACATTCAGTACTTC | NA | TRBJ2-4 | medium-sized | TRBV6-6
CSVWTGSYTGELFF | TGCAGCGTTTGGACAGGGTCTTACACCGGGGAGCTGTTTTTT | TRBD1 | TRBJ2-2 | many | TRBV29-1
CSVTPRGTYEQYF | TGCAGCGTCACTCCCCGAGGGACCTACGAGCAGTACTTC | NA | TRBJ2-7 | many | TRBV29-1
CASSADRARGYTF | TGTGCCAGCAGTGCGGACAGGGCGCGTGGCTACACCTTC | TRBD1 | TRBJ1-2 | NA | TRBV28
CASSQGQERVQGANVLTF | TGTGCCAGCAGCCAAGGACAGGAGAGGGTGCAGGGGGCCAACGTCCTGACTTTC | NA | TRBJ2-6 | many | TRBV4-2
CASSINGVYGYTF | TGTGCCAGTAGTATAAACGGTGTCTATGGCTACACCTTC | NA | TRBJ1-2 | NA | TRBV19
CASSSIDSTQYF | TGTGCCAGCAGCTCCATTGACAGCACCCAGTACTTC | NA | TRBJ2-5 | NA | TRBV28
CASSQDEIAGYSTDTQYF | TGTGCCAGCAGCCAAGATGAAATAGCGGGGTATAGCACAGATACGCAGTATTTT | TRBD2 | TRBJ2-3 | many | TRBV4-2
CSARDQGHTNEQYF | TGCAGTGCTAGAGATCAAGGACATACGAACGAGCAGTACTTC | NA | TRBJ2-7 | many | TRBV20-1
CASGTGIHLKAFF | TGTGCCAGTGGTACAGGTATTCACTTGAAGGCTTTCTTT | NA | TRBJ1-1 | many | TRBV6-2/TRBV6-3
CASSPDGVYEQYF | TGTGCCAGCTCACCCGACGGGGTCTACGAGCAGTACTTC | NA | TRBJ2-7 | many | TRBV18
CASSMYQGPNSPLHF | TGTGCCAGTAGTATGTATCAGGGCCCTAATTCACCCCTCCACTTT | NA | TRBJ1-6 | many | TRBV19
CASSEGGRGRNNEQFF | TGTGCCAGCAGTGAAGGCGGCAGGGGGCGAAACAATGAGCAGTTCTTC | TRBD1 | TRBJ2-1 | medium-sized | TRBV2